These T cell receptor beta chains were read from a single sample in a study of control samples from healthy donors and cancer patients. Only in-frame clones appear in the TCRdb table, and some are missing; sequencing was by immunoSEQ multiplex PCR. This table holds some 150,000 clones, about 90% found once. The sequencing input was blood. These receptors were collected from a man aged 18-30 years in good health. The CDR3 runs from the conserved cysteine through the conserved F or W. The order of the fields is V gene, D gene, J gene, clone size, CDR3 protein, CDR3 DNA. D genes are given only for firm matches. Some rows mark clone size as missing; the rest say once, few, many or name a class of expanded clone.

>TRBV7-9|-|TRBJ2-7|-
CASSLIDEQYF
TGTGCCAGCAGCTTAATCGACGAGCAGTACTTC
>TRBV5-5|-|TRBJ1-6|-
CASSSAQTFYNSPLHF
TGTGCCAGCAGCTCGGCTCAGACCTTTTATAATTCACCCCTCCACTTT
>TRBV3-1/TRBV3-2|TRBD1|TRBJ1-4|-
CASSRITGVATNEKLFF
TGTGCCAGCAGCCGCATCACAGGGGTTGCAACTAATGAAAAACTGTTTTTT
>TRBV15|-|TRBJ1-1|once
CATSRGLEGVEAFF
TGTGCCACCAGCAGAGGTCTTGAGGGGGTTGAAGCTTTCTTT
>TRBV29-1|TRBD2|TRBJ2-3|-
CSVWVQPGLAGAGDTQYF
TGCAGCGTGTGGGTCCAGCCGGGACTAGCGGGGGCCGGCGATACGCAGTATTTT
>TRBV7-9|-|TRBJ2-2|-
CASSPRPGDTTGELFF
TGTGCCAGCAGCCCCAGGCCCGGCGATACCACCGGGGAGCTGTTTTTT
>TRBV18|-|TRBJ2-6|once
CASSLERGTSGANVLTF
TGTGCCAGCTCGTTGGAGAGGGGAACTTCTGGGGCCAACGTCCTGACTTTC
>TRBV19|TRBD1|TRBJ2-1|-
CASSRGIWTGGDEQFF
TGTGCCAGTAGTAGGGGGATTTGGACAGGGGGCGATGAGCAGTTCTTC
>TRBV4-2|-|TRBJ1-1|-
CASSQDMAGLEAEAFF
TGTGCCAGCAGCCAAGATATGGCAGGCCTCGAGGCTGAAGCTTTCTTT
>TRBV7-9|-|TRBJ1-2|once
CASGDLGRGRGYTF
TGTGCCAGCGGCGACCTCGGGCGCGGGCGAGGCTACACCTTC
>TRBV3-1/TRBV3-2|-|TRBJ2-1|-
CASSQVGPQFF
TGTGCCAGCAGCCAAGTGGGCCCCCAGTTCTTC
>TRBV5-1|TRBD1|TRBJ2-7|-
CASSSGQAEQYF
TGCGCCAGCAGCTCTGGACAGGCCGAGCAGTACTTC
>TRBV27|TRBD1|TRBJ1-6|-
CASSSTGVVNSPLHF
TGTGCCAGCAGTTCGACAGGGGTGGTTAATTCACCCCTCCACTTT
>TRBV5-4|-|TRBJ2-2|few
CASSAIGYPSGGGELFF
TGTGCCAGCAGCGCTATTGGGTACCCCTCCGGGGGCGGGGAGCTGTTTTTT
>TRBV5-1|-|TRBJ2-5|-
CASSLQPQETQYF
TGCGCCAGCAGCTTACAGCCGCAAGAGACCCAGTACTTC
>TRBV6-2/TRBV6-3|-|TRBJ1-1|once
CASIPNPGRGNTEAFF
TGTGCCAGCATCCCAAACCCAGGGAGGGGGAACACTGAAGCTTTCTTT
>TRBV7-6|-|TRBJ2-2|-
CASTLEAGASTGELFF
TGTGCCAGCACCTTAGAGGCGGGGGCGAGCACCGGGGAGCTGTTTTTT
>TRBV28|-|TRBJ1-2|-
CASSLHGVSNYGYTF
TGTGCCAGCAGTTTACATGGGGTGTCGAACTATGGCTACACCTTC
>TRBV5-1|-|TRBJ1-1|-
CASSLDPVNTEAFF
TGCGCCAGCAGCTTGGACCCAGTGAACACTGAAGCTTTCTTT
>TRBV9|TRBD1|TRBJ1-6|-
CASSVATGVSYNSPLHF
TGTGCCAGCAGCGTTGCGACAGGGGTTTCCTATAATTCACCCCTCCACTTT
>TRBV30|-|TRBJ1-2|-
CAYNRATLNYGYTF
TGTGCCTACAACCGGGCAACCTTGAACTATGGCTACACCTTC
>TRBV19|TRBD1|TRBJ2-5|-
CASSIRTGGVETQYF
TGTGCCAGTAGTATCCGGACAGGGGGAGTGGAGACCCAGTACTTC
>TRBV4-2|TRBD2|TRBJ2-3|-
CASSQALAGGPSTDTQYF
TGTGCCAGCAGCCAAGCCCTAGCGGGGGGGCCTAGCACAGATACGCAGTATTTT
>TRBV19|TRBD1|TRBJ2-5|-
CASSILTGQGKETQYF
TGTGCCAGTAGTATATTAACGGGACAGGGAAAAGAGACCCAGTACTTC
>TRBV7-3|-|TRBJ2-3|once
CASSLRDSTDTQYF
TGTGCCAGCAGCCTCCGGGACAGCACAGATACGCAGTATTTT
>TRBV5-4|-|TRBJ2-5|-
CASSLAAREETQYF
TGTGCCAGCAGCTTGGCCGCCAGGGAAGAGACCCAGTACTTC
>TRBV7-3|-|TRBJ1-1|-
CASSSLGPDTEAFF
TGTGCCAGCAGCTCCCTAGGACCAGACACTGAAGCTTTCTTT
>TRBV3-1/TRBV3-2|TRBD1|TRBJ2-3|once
CASSQLTGGTDTQYF
TGTGCCAGCAGCCAACTAACAGGGGGGACAGATACGCAGTATTTT
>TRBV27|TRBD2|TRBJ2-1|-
CASSVGTSGGAEQFF
TGTGCCAGCAGTGTAGGGACTAGCGGGGGAGCTGAGCAGTTCTTC
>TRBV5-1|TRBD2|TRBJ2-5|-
CASSREGGVAETQYF
TGCGCCAGCAGTCGGGAGGGGGGAGTGGCAGAGACCCAGTACTTC
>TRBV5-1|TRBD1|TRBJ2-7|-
CASSSGTGEAYEQYF
TGCGCCAGCAGCTCCGGGACAGGGGAAGCCTACGAGCAGTACTTC
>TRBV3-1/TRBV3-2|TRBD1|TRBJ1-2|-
CASSHLQGGDGYTF
TGTGCCAGCAGCCATCTACAGGGGGGCGATGGCTACACCTTC
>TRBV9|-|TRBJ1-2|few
CASSADGVINYGYTF
TGTGCCAGCAGCGCTGACGGGGTTATTAACTATGGCTACACCTTC
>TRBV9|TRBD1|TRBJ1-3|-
CASSVESGGHIYF
TGTGCCAGCAGCGTAGAGTCAGGGGGTCACATATATTTT
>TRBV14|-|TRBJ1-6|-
CASSRLGVMNSPLHF
TGTGCCAGCAGCCGTTTAGGAGTGATGAATTCACCCCTCCACTTT
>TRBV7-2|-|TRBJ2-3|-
CASSLGLEASTDTQYF
TGTGCCAGCAGCCTCGGACTGGAAGCTAGCACAGATACGCAGTATTTT
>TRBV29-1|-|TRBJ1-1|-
CSVGPRPDTEAFF
TGCAGCGTTGGCCCCCGGCCGGACACTGAAGCTTTCTTT
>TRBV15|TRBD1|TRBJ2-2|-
CATTGGLNTGELFF
TGTGCCACCACAGGGGGCTTGAACACCGGGGAGCTGTTTTTT
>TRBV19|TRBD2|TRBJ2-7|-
CASSMPTSGNSYEQYF
TGTGCCAGTAGTATGCCCACTAGCGGCAACTCCTACGAGCAGTACTTC
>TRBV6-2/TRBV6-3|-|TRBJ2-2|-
CASTPTVSVGELFF
TGTGCCAGCACCCCGACGGTCTCCGTCGGGGAGCTGTTTTTT
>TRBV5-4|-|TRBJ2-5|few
CASSLEAGEQETQYF
TGTGCCAGCAGCTTGGAGGCAGGAGAACAAGAGACCCAGTACTTC
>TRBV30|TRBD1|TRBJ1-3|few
CAWGTGTGNTIYF
TGTGCCTGGGGGACAGGGACTGGAAACACCATATATTTT
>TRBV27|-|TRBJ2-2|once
CASSFLGDRVRTGELFF
TGTGCCAGCAGTTTCCTAGGTGATAGGGTGCGCACCGGGGAGCTGTTTTTT
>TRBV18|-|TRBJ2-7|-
CASSPNGLHYEQYF
TGTGCCAGCTCCCCAAATGGACTGCACTACGAGCAGTACTTC
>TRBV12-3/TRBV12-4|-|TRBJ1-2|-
CASTMGQAYGYTF
TGTGCCAGCACCATGGGGCAGGCCTATGGCTACACCTTC
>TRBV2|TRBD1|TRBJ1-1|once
CASTAPRTGNTEAFF
TGTGCCAGCACCGCCCCCCGGACAGGGAACACTGAAGCTTTCTTT
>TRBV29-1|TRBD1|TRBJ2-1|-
CSVEADRGKVYNEQFF
TGCAGCGTTGAAGCGGACAGGGGGAAAGTATACAATGAGCAGTTCTTC